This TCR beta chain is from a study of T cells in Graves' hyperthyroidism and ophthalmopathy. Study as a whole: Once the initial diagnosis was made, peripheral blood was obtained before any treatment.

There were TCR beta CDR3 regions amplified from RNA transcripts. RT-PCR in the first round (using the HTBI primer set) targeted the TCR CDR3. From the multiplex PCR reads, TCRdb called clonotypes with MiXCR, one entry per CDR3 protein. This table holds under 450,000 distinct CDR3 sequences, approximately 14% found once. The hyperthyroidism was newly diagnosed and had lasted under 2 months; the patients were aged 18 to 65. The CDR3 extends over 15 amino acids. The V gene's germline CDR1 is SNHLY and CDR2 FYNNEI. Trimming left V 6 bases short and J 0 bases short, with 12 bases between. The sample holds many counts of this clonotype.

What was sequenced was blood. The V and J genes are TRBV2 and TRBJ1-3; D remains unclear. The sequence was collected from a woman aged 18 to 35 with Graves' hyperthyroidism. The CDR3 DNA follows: TGTGCCAGCAGCGCAGGACGGACCTCTGGAAACACCATATATTTT. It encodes CASSAGRTSGNTIYF.